Presented here are 9 T cell receptor beta chains from one specimen sequenced in a study of T cells in Graves' hyperthyroidism and ophthalmopathy. There were TCR beta CDR3 regions amplified from RNA transcripts. Primed by the HTBI set, a first-round RT-PCR was run on the TCR CDR3. TCRdb analysed the multiplex PCR reads with MiXCR anew, one entry per CDR3 protein. This table has nearly 600,000 distinct CDR3 sequences, about 14% appearing once. The sequencing input was blood. Every receptor here comes from a woman aged 25 to 39 with Graves' hyperthyroidism that later progressed to Graves' ophthalmopathy.

This clonotype was picked up a small number of times. The chain is built from TRBV14 and TRBJ1-4, with D possibly matching TRBD1 (5 bases). The CDR3 is made up of 14 amino acids. CDR1 and CDR2 (germline): SGHDN, FVKESK. Deletions cut 2 bases from V and 6 bases from J, with 10 bases between. The DNA for the CDR3 is TGTGCCAGCAGCCAAAGGGGATGGGATGAAAAACTGTTTTTT. Translation: CASSQRGWDEKLFF.

The V gene is TRBV20-1, the J gene TRBJ2-2, with 7 bases aligning to TRBD2. CDR3 size: 15 residues. The V gene end was trimmed by 6 bases and the J gene end by 2 bases; junction bases not matched to a gene: 9. Per the germline V gene, CDR1 is DFQATT and CDR2 is SNEGSKA (reference sequence). In nucleotides, the CDR3 is TGCAGTGCGGAAATAGCGGGCTTAAACACCGGGGAGCTGTTTTTT. Translated, it gives CSAEIAGLNTGELFF.

This clonotype was found many times. The V call is TRBV24-1, the J call TRBJ2-7; D is uncertain. V was clipped by 4 bases and J by 3 bases, with 9 bases between them. The CDR3 is 13 amino acids. The germline V gene has CDR1 KGHDR and CDR2 SFDVKD. CDR3 sequence reads: CATSEVRFYEQYF. The CDR3 DNA reads TGTGCCACCAGTGAAGTCAGGTTCTACGAGCAGTACTTC.

This clonotype has a count of ten or more. J is TRBJ2-7 and V is TRBV6-2 or TRBV6-3; the D is unclear. CDR1 and CDR2 from the germline V gene are MNHEY and SVGEGT. V was pared by 2 bases and J by 3 bases, with 8 bases between. The CDR3 spans 13 residues. CDR3 region: CASSYGPLYEQYF. For the CDR3, the DNA is TGTGCCAGCAGTTACGGGCCGCTCTACGAGCAGTACTTC.

This clonotype came up many times. V is TRBV5-1 and J is TRBJ2-5, with D possibly being TRBD1 (6 bases). Trimming shortened V by 6 bases and J by 5 bases, and 17 bases separated the two germline ends. The CDR3 totals 14 residues. Germline V gene data show CDR1 as SGHRS and CDR2 as YFSETQ. Written as DNA, the CDR3 is TGCGCCAGCACCCTTGGGGGCTATGTTGAGACCCAGTACTTC. Protein: CASTLGGYVETQYF.

This clonotype appeared many times. V and J are TRBV2 and TRBJ1-5, with D uncertain. Trimming shortened V by 10 bases and J by 1 base, and 11 bases separated the two germline ends. There are 13 residues in the CDR3. The germline V gene encodes CDR1 SNHLY and CDR2 FYNNEI. The CDR3 spells CATVGESNQPQHF. The CDR3 nucleotides read TGTGCCACCGTGGGAGAAAGCAATCAGCCCCAGCATTTT.

V gene TRBV13 combines with J gene TRBJ2-3, with 9 bases fitting TRBD2. CDR1 and CDR2 from the germline V gene are PRHDT and FYEKMQ (reference sequence). The CDR3 covers 18 residues. V gave up 2 bases and J gave up 0 bases; unmatched junction bases: 9. CDR3 nucleotides: TGTGCCAGCAGCTTAAAACTCGCGGGAGGGGTCAGCACAGATACGCAGTATTTT. This translates into CASSLKLAGGVSTDTQYF.

This clonotype was observed many times. The CDR3 loop is CASRALGANVLTF. The DNA of the CDR3 is TGTGCCAGCAGGGCCCTCGGGGCCAACGTCCTGACTTTC. This sequence joins TRBV27 and TRBJ2-6; D gene unclear. The CDR3 contains 13 residues. CDR1 MNHEY and CDR2 SMNVEV come from the germline V gene (reference sequence). Trimming left V 6 bases short and J 4 bases short, with 7 bases between.

This chain connects TRBV18 to TRBJ2-7, with TRBD1 matching over 8 bases. CDR1 is KGHSH and CDR2 is LQKENI in the germline V gene. V lost 3 bases to trimming and J lost 2 bases; unmatched junction nucleotides: 6. The CDR3 sequence is 15 residues long. The CDR3 here is CASSPLTGVTYEQYF. The CDR3 nucleotides read TGTGCCAGCTCACCCCTGACAGGGGTAACCTACGAGCAGTACTTC.